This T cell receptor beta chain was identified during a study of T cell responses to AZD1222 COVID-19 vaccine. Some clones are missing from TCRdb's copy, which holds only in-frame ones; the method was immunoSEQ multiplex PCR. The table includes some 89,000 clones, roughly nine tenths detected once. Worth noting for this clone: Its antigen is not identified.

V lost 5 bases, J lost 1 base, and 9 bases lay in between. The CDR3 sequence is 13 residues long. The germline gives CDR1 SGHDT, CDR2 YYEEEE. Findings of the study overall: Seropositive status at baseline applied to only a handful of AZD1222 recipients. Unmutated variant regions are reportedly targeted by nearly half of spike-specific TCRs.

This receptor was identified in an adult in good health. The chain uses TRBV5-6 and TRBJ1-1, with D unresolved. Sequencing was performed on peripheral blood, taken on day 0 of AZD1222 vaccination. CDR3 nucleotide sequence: TGTGCCAGCAGATTGACACCGAACACTGAAGCTTTCTTT. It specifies CASRLTPNTEAFF.